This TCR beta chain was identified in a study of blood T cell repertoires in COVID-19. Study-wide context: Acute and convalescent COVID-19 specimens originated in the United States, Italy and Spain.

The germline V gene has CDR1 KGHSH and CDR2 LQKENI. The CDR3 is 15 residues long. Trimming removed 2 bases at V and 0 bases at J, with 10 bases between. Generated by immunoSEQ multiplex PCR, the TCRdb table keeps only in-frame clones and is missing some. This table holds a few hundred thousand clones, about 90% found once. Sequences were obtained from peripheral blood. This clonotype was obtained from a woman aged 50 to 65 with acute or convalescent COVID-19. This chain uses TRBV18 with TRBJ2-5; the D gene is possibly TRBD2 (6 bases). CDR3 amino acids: CASSPNGGDQETQYF. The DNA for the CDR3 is TGTGCCAGCTCACCAAACGGGGGAGACCAAGAGACCCAGTACTTC. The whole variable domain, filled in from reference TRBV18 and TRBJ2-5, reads NAGVMQNPRHLVRRRGQEARLRCSPMKGHSHVYWYRQLPEEGLKFMVYLQKENIIDESGMPKERFSAEFPKEGPSILRIQQVVRGDSAAYFCASSPNGGDQETQYFGPGTRLLVL.